These 2 T cell receptor beta chains share one sample of origin, sequenced in a study of T-cell reconstitution after alpha-beta-depleted transplantation in children. Preparing the TCRbeta library involved the use of unique molecular identifiers. TCRdb redid the calling of the PCR reads with MiXCR, one entry per CDR3 protein. This sample has more than 60,000 distinct CDR3 sequences; more than 5.5% occur once, and the top ten carry around 2.5%. The starting material was PBMCs from the stem cell graft donor, obtained from the stem cell graft. All receptors derive from a human donor who donated a stem cell graft to a child with acute lymphoblastic leukemia.

The V call is TRBV19, the J call TRBJ2-1, with 9 bases aligning to TRBD2. The germline gives CDR1 LNHDA, CDR2 SQIVND (reference sequence). The CDR3 has 16 residues. The trim removed 5 bases at V and 5 bases at J, leaving 10 bases unmatched. The CDR3 sequence: CASSQWREGPHNEQFF. CDR3 sequence (DNA): TGTGCCAGTAGTCAGTGGCGGGAGGGCCCTCACAATGAGCAGTTCTTC.

In its sample, this clonotype was seen many times. V and J are TRBV27 and TRBJ1-2, with 8 bases fitting TRBD1. The V segment lost 8 bases and the J segment 6 bases; nucleotides outside the gene matches: 11. Germline-derived CDR1 and CDR2 are MNHEY and SMNVEV (reference sequence). This CDR3 has 14 amino acids. CDR3 sequence reads: CASRRTGNFHGYTF. CDR3 nucleotide sequence: TGTGCCAGCCGGCGGACAGGGAATTTTCATGGCTACACCTTC.